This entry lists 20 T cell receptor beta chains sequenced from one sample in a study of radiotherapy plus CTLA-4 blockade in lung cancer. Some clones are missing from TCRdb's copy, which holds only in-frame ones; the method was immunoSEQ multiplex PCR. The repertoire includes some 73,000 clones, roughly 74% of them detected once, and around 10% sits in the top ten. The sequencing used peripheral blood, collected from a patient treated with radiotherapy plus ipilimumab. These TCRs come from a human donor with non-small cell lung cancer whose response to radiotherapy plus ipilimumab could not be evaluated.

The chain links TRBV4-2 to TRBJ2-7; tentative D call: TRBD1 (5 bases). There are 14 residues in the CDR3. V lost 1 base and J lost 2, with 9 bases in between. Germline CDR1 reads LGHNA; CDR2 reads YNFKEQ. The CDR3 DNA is TGTGCCAGCAGCCAAGGACAGACCGCCTACGAGCAGTACTTC. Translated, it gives CASSQGQTAYEQYF.

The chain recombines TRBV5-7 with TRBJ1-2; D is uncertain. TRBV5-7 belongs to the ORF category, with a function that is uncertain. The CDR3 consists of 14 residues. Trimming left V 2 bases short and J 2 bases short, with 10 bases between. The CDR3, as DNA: TGTGCCAGCAGCTTCAGCGATAGGAACTATGGCTACACCTTC. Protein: CASSFSDRNYGYTF.

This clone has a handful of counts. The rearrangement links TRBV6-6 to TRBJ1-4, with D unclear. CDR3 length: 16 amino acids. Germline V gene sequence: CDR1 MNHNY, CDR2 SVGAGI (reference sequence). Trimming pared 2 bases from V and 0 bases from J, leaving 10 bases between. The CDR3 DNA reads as TGTGCCAGCAGTTACCCTGACTTCTCAACTAATGAAAAACTGTTTTTT. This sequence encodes CASSYPDFSTNEKLFF.

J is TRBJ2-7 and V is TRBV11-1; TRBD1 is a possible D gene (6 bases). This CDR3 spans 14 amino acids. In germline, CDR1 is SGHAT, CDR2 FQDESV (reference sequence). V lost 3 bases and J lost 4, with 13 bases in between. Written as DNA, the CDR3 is TGTGCCAGCAGCTTGGGCCCGAGGGGGTACGAGCAGTACTTC. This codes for CASSLGPRGYEQYF.

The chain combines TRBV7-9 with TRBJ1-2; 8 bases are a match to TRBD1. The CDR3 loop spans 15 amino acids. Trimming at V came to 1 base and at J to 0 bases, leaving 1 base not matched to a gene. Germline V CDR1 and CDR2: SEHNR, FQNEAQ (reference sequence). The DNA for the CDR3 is TGTGCCAGCAGCTTAGAGACAGGGGCTAACTATGGCTACACCTTC. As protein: CASSLETGANYGYTF.

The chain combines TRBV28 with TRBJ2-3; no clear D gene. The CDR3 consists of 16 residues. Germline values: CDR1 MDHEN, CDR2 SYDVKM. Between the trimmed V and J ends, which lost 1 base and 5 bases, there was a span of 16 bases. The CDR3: CASSLSLSQRRDTQYF. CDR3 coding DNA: TGTGCCAGCAGTTTATCCCTCAGTCAGCGAAGAGATACGCAGTATTTT.

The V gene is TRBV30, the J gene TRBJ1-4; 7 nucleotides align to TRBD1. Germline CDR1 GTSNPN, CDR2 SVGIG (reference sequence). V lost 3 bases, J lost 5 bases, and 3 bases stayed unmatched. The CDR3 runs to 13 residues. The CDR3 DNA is TGTGCCTGGAGGGGACAGCCGAATGAAAAACTGTTTTTT. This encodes CAWRGQPNEKLFF.

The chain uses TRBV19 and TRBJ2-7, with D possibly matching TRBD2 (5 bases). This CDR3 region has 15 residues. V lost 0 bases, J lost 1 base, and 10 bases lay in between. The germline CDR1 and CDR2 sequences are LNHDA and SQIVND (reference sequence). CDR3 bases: TGTGCCAGTAGTATAGAAGCGGAAGTGTCCTACGAGCAGTACTTC. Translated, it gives CASSIEAEVSYEQYF.

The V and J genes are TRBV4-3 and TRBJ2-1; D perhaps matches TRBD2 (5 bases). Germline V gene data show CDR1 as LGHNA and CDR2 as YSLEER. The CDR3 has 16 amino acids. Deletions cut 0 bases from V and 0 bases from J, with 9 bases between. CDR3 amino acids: CASSQEFRGSYNEQFF. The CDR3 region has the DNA TGCGCCAGCAGCCAAGAATTCCGGGGCTCCTACAATGAGCAGTTCTTC.

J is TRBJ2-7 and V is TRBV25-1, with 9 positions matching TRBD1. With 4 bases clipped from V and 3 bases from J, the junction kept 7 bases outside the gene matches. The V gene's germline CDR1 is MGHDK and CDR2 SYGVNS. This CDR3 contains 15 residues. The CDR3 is CASSAGQGFFYEQYF. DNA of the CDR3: TGTGCCAGCAGTGCGGGACAGGGATTTTTCTACGAGCAGTACTTC.

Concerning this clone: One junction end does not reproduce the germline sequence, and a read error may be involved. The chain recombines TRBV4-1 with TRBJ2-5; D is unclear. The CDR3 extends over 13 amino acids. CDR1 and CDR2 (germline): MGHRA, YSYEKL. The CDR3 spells CASSTPTRETQYF. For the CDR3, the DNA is TGTGCCAGCAGCACCCCGACTCGAGAGACCCAGTACTTC.

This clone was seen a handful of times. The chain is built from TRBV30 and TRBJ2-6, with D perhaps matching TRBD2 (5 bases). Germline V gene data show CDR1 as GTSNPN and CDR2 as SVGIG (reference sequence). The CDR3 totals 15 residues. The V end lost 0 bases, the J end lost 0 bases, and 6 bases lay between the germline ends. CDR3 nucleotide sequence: TGTGCCTGGAGTGTAGGGAGCTCTGGGGCCAACGTCCTGACTTTC. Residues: CAWSVGSSGANVLTF.

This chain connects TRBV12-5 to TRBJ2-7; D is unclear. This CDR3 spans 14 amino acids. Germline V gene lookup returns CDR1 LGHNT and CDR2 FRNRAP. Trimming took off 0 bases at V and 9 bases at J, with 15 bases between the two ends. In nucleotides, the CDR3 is TGTGCTAGTGGTTTGGTACCTGCCCTAGACGGGCAGTACTTC. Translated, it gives CASGLVPALDGQYF.

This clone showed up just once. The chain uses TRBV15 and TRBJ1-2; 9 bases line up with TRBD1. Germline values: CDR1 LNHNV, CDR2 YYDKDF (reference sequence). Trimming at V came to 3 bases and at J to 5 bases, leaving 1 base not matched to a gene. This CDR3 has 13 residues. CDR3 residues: CATSRGTGYGYTF. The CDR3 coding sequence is TGTGCCACCAGCAGGGGGACAGGGTATGGCTACACCTTC.

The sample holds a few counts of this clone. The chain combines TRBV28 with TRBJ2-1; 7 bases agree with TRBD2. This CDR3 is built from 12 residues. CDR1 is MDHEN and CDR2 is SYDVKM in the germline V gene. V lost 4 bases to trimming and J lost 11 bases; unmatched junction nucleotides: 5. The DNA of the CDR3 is TGTGCCAGCAGTTCGGAGACTAGCAAGCAGTTCTTC. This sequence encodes CASSSETSKQFF.

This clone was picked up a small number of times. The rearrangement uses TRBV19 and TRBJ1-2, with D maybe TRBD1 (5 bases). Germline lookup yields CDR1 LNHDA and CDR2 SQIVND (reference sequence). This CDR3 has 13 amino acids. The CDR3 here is CATAQGINYGYTF. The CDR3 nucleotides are TGTGCGACAGCCCAGGGAATCAACTATGGCTACACCTTC. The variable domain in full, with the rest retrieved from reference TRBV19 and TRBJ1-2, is DGGITQSPKYLFRKEGQNVTLSCEQNLNHDAMYWYRQDPGQGLRLIYYSQIVNDFQKGDIAEGYSVSREKKESFPLTVTSAQKNPTAFYLCATAQGINYGYTFGSGTRLTVV.

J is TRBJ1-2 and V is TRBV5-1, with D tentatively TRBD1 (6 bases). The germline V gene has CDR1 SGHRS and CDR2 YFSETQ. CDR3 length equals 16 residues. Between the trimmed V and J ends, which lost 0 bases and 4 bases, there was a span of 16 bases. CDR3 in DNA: TGCGCCAGCAGCTTGGATTACCAGGGGCTAGGCTATGGCTACACCTTC. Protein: CASSLDYQGLGYGYTF. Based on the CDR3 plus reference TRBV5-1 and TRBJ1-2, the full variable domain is KAGVTQTPRYLIKTRGQQVTLSCSPISGHRSVSWYQQTPGQGLQFLFEYFSETQRNKGNFPGRFSGRQFSNSRSEMNVSTLELGDSALYLCASSLDYQGLGYGYTFGSGTRLTVV.

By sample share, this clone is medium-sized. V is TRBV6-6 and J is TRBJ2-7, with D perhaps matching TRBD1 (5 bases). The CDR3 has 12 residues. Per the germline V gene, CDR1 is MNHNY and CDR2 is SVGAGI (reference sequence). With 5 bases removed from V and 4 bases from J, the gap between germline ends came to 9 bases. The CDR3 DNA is TGTGCCAGCAGTAGGGGCAGTTACGAGCAGTACTTC. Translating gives CASSRGSYEQYF.

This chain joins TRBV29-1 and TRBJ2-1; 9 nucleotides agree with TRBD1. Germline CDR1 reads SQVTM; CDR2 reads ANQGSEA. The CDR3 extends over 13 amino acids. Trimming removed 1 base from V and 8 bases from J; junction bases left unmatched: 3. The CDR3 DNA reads TGCAGCGTTGAAGTGGACAGGGGAGATGAGCAGTTCTTC. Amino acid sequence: CSVEVDRGDEQFF.

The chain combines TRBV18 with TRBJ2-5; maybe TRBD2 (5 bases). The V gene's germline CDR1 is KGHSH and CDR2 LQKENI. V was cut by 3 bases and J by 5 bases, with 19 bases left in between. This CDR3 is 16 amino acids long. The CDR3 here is CASSPRRGGSGETQYF. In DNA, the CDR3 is TGTGCCAGCTCACCTCGGCGTGGCGGGTCCGGGGAGACCCAGTACTTC. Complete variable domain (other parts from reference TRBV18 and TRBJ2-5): NAGVMQNPRHLVRRRGQEARLRCSPMKGHSHVYWYRQLPEEGLKFMVYLQKENIIDESGMPKERFSAEFPKEGPSILRIQQVVRGDSAAYFCASSPRRGGSGETQYFGPGTRLLVL.